This T cell receptor (beta chain) came from a study of cytomegalovirus exposure and HLA in healthy donors. Study-level points and caveats: Overall, roughly 150 TCR beta chains were annotated as cytomegalovirus-associated. A later analysis found first-cohort TCR clusters tended to co-occur in the approximately 110 validation repertoires. According to reports, the classifier identified cytomegalovirus status with high specificity and sensitivity.

With regard to this clone: The antigen is unknown.

Measured with immunoSEQ multiplex PCR; TCRdb has only the in-frame clones, and not every one. The sample holds about 220,000 clones; around four fifths are singletons and the top ten take 11% to 15%. CDR3 size: 17 residues. V was clipped by 0 bases and J by 0 bases; unmatched bases: 8. Germline V gene data show CDR1 as GTSNPN and CDR2 as SVGIG (reference sequence). V usage is TRBV30 and J usage is TRBJ2-1; 7 nucleotides match TRBD2. The clonotype originates from a woman aged 30 to 39 in good health and CMV-seropositive. The sequenced sample consisted of PBMCs. CDR3 nucleotides: TGTGCCTGGAGTGTACGGACTAGTCGATACTCCTACAATGAGCAGTTCTTC. Its translation is CAWSVRTSRYSYNEQFF.